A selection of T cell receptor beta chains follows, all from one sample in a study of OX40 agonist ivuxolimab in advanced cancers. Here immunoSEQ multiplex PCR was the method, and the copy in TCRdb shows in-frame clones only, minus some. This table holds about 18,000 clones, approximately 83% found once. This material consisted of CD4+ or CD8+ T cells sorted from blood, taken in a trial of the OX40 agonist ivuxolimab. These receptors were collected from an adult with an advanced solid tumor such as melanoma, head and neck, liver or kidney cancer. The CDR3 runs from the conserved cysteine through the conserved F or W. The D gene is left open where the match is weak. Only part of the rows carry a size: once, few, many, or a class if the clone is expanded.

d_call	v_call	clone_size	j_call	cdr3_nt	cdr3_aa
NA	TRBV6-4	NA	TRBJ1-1	TGTGCCAGCAGTCAGGGGCTGAACACTGAAGCTTTCTTT	CASSQGLNTEAFF
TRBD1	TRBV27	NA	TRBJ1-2	TGTGCCAGCAGTTCACAATTACCCCAGGGGGGAGGCTACACCTTC	CASSSQLPQGGGYTF
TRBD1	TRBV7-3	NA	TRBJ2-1	TGTGCCAGCAGCTACGGGACAGGAGTTTACAATGAGCAGTTCTTC	CASSYGTGVYNEQFF
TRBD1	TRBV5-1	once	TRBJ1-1	TGCGCCAGCAGCGGCAGGGGGCAGAACACTGAAGCTTTCTTT	CASSGRGQNTEAFF
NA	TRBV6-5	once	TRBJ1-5	TGTGCCAGCAGTTCTGGGGGGAGTCAGCCCCAGCATTTT	CASSSGGSQPQHF
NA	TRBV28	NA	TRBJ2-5	TGTGCCAGCAGCAGTTTAGTTTTTTCGTCGGCTCGTTGGACCCAGTACTTC	CASSSLVFSSARWTQYF
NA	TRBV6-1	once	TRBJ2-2	TGTGCCAGCAGTGAAGCGGTCGTACAGGGCCTGGCGGGCACCGGGGAGCTGTTTTTT	CASSEAVVQGLAGTGELFF
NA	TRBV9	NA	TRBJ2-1	TGTGCCAGCAGCGTAGTGGGCGGGGCCCTCTACAATGAGCAGTTCTTC	CASSVVGGALYNEQFF
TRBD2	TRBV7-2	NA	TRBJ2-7	TGTGCCAGCAGCTTAGAGGCGGGGGGCCCTTCCTACGAGCAGTACTTC	CASSLEAGGPSYEQYF
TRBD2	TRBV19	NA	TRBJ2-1	TGTGCCAGTAGTGTAACTAGCGGGGCCTACAATGAGCAGTTCTTC	CASSVTSGAYNEQFF
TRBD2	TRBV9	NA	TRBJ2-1	TGTGCCAGCAGCGTAGTTAGCGGGGGCGCGTACAATGAGCAGTTCTTC	CASSVVSGGAYNEQFF
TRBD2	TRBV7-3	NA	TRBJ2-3	TGTGCCAGCAGCTTAATCGGGACTAGCGGGTTATCTAGCACAGATACGCAGTATTTT	CASSLIGTSGLSSTDTQYF
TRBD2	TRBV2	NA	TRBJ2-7	TGTGCCAGCAGTCAGTGGACTAGCGGGGCCACCTACGAGCAGTACTTC	CASSQWTSGATYEQYF
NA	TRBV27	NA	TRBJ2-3	TGTGCCAGCAGTTTACTGGGAGATACGCAGTATTTT	CASSLLGDTQYF
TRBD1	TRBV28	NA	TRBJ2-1	TGTGCCAGCAGTTTATTAAGGCAGGGGGCTTACAATGAGCAGTTCTTC	CASSLLRQGAYNEQFF
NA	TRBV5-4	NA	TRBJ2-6	TGTGCCACGCCGGGTCCGGGGGCCAACGTCCTGACTTTC	CATPGPGANVLTF
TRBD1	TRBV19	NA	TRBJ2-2	TGTGCCAGTAGTATCGGGACAGCGCTTACCGGGGAGCTGTTTTTT	CASSIGTALTGELFF
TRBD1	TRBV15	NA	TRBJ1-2	TGTGCCACCAGCAGAGCGGTTATAGACAGGGGGCAGGATGGCTACACCTTC	CATSRAVIDRGQDGYTF
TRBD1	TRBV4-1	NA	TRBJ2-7	TGCGCCAGCAGCCAAGTTACAGGGGGCTACGAGCAGTACTTC	CASSQVTGGYEQYF
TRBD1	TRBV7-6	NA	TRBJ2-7	TGTGCCAGCAGCATGGGGACAGGGGGCGCGTACGAGCAGTACTTC	CASSMGTGGAYEQYF
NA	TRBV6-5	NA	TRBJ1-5	TGTGCCAGCTCATCTTTCGGAGGTTCCAATCAGCCCCAGCATTTT	CASSSFGGSNQPQHF
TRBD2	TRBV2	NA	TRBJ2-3	TGTGCCAGCCTTTACGGGGGGGGCCCAGATACGCAGTATTTT	CASLYGGGPDTQYF
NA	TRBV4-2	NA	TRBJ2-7	TGTGCCAGCAGCCCCGGTAAAGCCCACGAGCAGTACTTC	CASSPGKAHEQYF
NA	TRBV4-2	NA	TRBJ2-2	TGTGCCAGCAGCCCCTGGGAGGACAGTCCTCACACCGGGGAGCTGTTTTTT	CASSPWEDSPHTGELFF
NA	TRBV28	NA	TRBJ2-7	TGTGCCAGCAGTTTCTCGACGAACTACGAGCAGTACTTC	CASSFSTNYEQYF
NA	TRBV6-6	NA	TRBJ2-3	TGTGCCAGCAGTTACGGGCAACCCGACACAGATACGCAGTATTTT	CASSYGQPDTDTQYF
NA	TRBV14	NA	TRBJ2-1	TGTGCCAGCAGCCAAATTTACAATGAGCAGTTCTTC	CASSQIYNEQFF
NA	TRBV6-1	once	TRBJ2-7	TGTGCCAGCAGTGAAAGAGGGCCCCTCTACGAGCAGTACTTC	CASSERGPLYEQYF
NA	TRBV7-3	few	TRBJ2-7	TGTGCCAGCAGCTTAGAAGGGGGGGATGTCTACGAGCAGTACTTC	CASSLEGGDVYEQYF
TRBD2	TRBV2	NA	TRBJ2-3	TGTGCCAGAACCCAGAAGTTGAACGACCGGCGGGGGGGGTACACAGATACGCAGTATTTT	CARTQKLNDRRGGYTDTQYF
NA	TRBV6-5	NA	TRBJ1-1	TGTGCCAGCAGTTACTCCGGGGGGGAAGCTTTCTTT	CASSYSGGEAFF
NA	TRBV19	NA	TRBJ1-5	TGTGCCAGTAGTATTCTCGGGAATCAGCCCCAGCATTTT	CASSILGNQPQHF
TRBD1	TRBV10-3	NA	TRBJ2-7	TGTGCCATCAGGTTGACAGGGGCCTCCTACGAGCAGTACTTC	CAIRLTGASYEQYF
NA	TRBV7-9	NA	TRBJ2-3	TGTGCCAGCAGTCCGGAGGGATCTAGCACAGATACGCAGTATTTT	CASSPEGSSTDTQYF
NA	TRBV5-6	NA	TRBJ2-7	TGTGCCAGCAGCTTACCACAAAATGCCTACGAGCAGTACTTC	CASSLPQNAYEQYF
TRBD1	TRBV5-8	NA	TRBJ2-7	TGTGCCAGCAGCGCCGCAGACCCGGGACAGGGGGCCTACGAGCAGTACTTC	CASSAADPGQGAYEQYF
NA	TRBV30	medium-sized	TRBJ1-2	TGTGCCTACCAAGGTTATGGCTACACCTTC	CAYQGYGYTF
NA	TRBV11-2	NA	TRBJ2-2	TGTGCCAGCAGCTTAGCGGCCTACACCGGGGAGCTGTTTTTT	CASSLAAYTGELFF
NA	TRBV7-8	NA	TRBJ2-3	TGTGCCAGCAGCTTCAATTCCGGGATACCCACAGATACGCAGTATTTT	CASSFNSGIPTDTQYF
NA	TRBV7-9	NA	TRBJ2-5	TGTGCCAGCAGCTTCTCGGGGATCCAAGAGACCCAGTACTTC	CASSFSGIQETQYF
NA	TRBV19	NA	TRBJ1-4	TGTGCCAGCTCTGTGGGAACCTTGTCTAATGAAAAACTGTTTTTT	CASSVGTLSNEKLFF
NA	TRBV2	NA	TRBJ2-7	TGTGCCAGCAGTGATGAGGTTCCCGGGACTCTCTCCTACGAGCAGTACTTC	CASSDEVPGTLSYEQYF
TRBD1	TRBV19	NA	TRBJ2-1	TGTGCCAGTAGTACAGGGGGCGGCTCCTACAATGAGCAGTTCTTC	CASSTGGGSYNEQFF
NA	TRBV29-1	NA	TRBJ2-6	TGCAGCGTTTATATGGTCTCTGGGGCCAACGTCCTGACTTTC	CSVYMVSGANVLTF
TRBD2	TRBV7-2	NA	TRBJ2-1	TGTGCCAGCAGCTTGGGACTAGGGTGGTCGGAGCAGTTCTTC	CASSLGLGWSEQFF
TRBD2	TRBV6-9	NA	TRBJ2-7	TGTGCCAGCAGTTACTTGGGGGGGAGCGAGCAGTACTTC	CASSYLGGSEQYF
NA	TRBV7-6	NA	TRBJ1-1	TGTGCCAGCAGCTTAGGAAAGGATTCGAACACTGAAGCTTTCTTT	CASSLGKDSNTEAFF
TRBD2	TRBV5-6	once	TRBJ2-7	TGTGCCAGCAGCCCGGGACTAGCGGGGGACGTCTACGAGCAGTACTTC	CASSPGLAGDVYEQYF
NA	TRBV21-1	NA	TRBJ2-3	TGTGCCAGCAGCAGTCCGACAGTACCTAGCACAGATACGCAGTATTTT	CASSSPTVPSTDTQYF
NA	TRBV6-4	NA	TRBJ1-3	TGTGCCAGCAGTGACCCCCACAGGGCGGACACCATATATTTT	CASSDPHRADTIYF
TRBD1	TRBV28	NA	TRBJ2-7	TGTGCCAGCAGTTCGGTAGGGACAGGGGGTAGTGAGCAGTACTTC	CASSSVGTGGSEQYF
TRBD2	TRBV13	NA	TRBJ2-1	TGTGCCAGCAGCTCAACAGGGGCGGAGCGGGGGGCTCCATATGATGAGCAGTTCTTC	CASSSTGAERGAPYDEQFF
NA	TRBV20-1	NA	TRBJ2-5	TGCAGTGCCACACAGGAGACCCAGTACTTC	CSATQETQYF
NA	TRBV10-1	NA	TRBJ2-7	TGCGCCAGCAGTGAAGCCCGGTCCGAGGAGCAGTACTTC	CASSEARSEEQYF
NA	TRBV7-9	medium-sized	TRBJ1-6	TGTGCCAGCAGCCCGGACAGTAGGTCCTATAATTCACCCCTCCACTTT	CASSPDSRSYNSPLHF
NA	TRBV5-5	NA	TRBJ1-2	TGTGCCAGCAGCTTGCCGCGGGGGCGTGGTGGCTACACCTTC	CASSLPRGRGGYTF
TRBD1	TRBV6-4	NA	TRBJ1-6	TGTGCCAGCAGGGACAGGGATAATTCACCCCTCCACTTT	CASRDRDNSPLHF
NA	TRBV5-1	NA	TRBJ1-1	TGCGCCAGCAGCTTGGGGGGTCCGAACACTGAAGCTTTCTTT	CASSLGGPNTEAFF
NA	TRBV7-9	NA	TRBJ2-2	TGTGCCAGCAGCTTCCCCCCGGCGGGGGAGCTGTTTTTT	CASSFPPAGELFF
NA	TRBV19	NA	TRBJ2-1	TGTGCCAGTAGTCTGGGGGCGTTGGGTGAGCAGTTCTTC	CASSLGALGEQFF